The next 14 T cell receptor beta chains were all read from a single sample in a study of T cell clones after liver transplantation. Profiled with immunoSEQ multiplex PCR; TCRdb holds only in-frame clones, not every one. Counted here are under 20,000 clones, around 89% occurring once; the ten biggest clones make up 10% to 15%. The sequencing here drew on CD8+ T cells from blood, taken 45 to 46 months after liver transplant. The receptors here all came from a human patient who received a liver transplant. Some of the T cells might come from the graft donor.

The chain carries TRBV9 and TRBJ1-5; D may be TRBD1 (5 bases). Germline V gene sequence: CDR1 SGDLS, CDR2 YYNGEE. This CDR3 is built from 14 residues. Trimming left V 0 bases short and J 3 bases short, with 7 bases between. The CDR3 sequence: CASSVVGDNQPQHF. CDR3 DNA sequence: TGTGCCAGCAGCGTAGTGGGGGACAATCAGCCCCAGCATTTT.

The chain is built from TRBV11-2 and TRBJ2-1; perhaps TRBD1 as D (6 bases). Germline loops: CDR1 SGHAT, CDR2 FQNNGV. This CDR3 contains 14 residues. Trimming cost V 2 bases and J 10 bases, with 15 bases left between them. In DNA form, the CDR3 reads TGTGCCAGCAGCTTATCTGGGGGCTTGGGGGAGCAGTTCTTC. It codes for CASSLSGGLGEQFF. Combining the CDR3 with reference TRBV11-2 and TRBJ2-1 gives the whole variable domain EAGVAQSPRYKIIEKRQSVAFWCNPISGHATLYWYQQILGQGPKLLIQFQNNGVVDDSQLPKDRFSAERLKGVDSTLKIQPAKLEDSAVYLCASSLSGGLGEQFFGPGTRLTVL.

V and J are TRBV19 and TRBJ1-1; D unclear. In germline, CDR1 is LNHDA, CDR2 SQIVND (reference sequence). The V and J ends lost 7 bases and 0 bases respectively, with 15 bases between them. This CDR3 comprises 15 residues. The CDR3 loop is CASTFTISMNTEAFF. As DNA, the CDR3 is TGTGCCAGTACCTTCACGATATCCATGAACACTGAAGCTTTCTTT.

This clone was counted only a few times. This sequence joins TRBV28 and TRBJ1-1; D gene ambiguous. In germline, CDR1 is MDHEN, CDR2 SYDVKM. Trimming removed 1 base at V and 0 bases at J, with 6 bases between. The CDR3 runs 14 residues. The DNA for the CDR3 is TGTGCCAGCAGTTTATCGACCTTGAACACTGAAGCTTTCTTT. Its translation: CASSLSTLNTEAFF.

The genes are TRBV30 and TRBJ2-1, with 9 positions matching TRBD2. CDR3 length equals 15 residues. The V segment lost 3 bases and the J segment 9 bases; nucleotides outside the gene matches: 12. CDR1 is GTSNPN and CDR2 is SVGIG in the germline V gene (reference sequence). Written as DNA, the CDR3 is TGTGCCTGGAGGGTGCTAGCGGGCGGGGGGGGTGAGCAGTTCTTC. Translating gives CAWRVLAGGGGEQFF.

The count of this clone is one. V gene TRBV21-1 combines with J gene TRBJ1-5. TRBV21-1 is reported as a pseudogene. This CDR3 is built from 12 residues. This CDR3 reads CASKPNNQPQHF. The CDR3 bases are TGTGCCAGCAAACCGAATAATCAGCCCCAGCATTTT.

V usage is TRBV7-8 and J usage is TRBJ2-3, with D unclear. Germline CDR1 and CDR2: SGHVS and FQNEAQ. This CDR3 comprises 14 residues. V lost 1 base and J 4 bases, leaving 9 bases between the germline ends. The CDR3 coding sequence is TGTGCCAGCAGCTTAGTTTCGATTTCAGATACGCAGTATTTT. This gives the protein CASSLVSISDTQYF.

This chain links TRBV5-7 with TRBJ2-4, with D maybe TRBD1 (6 bases). TRBV5-7 is marked as an open reading frame, function uncertain. The CDR3 runs 14 residues. Trimming removed 3 bases at V and 0 bases at J, with 7 bases between. CDR3 bases: TGTGCCAGCAGCTGGGGGCTAGCCAAAAACATTCAGTACTTC. Its translation: CASSWGLAKNIQYF.

This clone was picked up one time. This chain links TRBV5-1 with TRBJ2-1, with a tentative D call TRBD2 (5 bases). V was cut by 0 bases and J by 8 bases, with 9 bases left in between. Germline loops: CDR1 SGHRS, CDR2 YFSETQ. The CDR3 runs to 13 residues. The CDR3 coding sequence is TGCGCCAGCAGCTTGGGAGGGAATTATGAGCAGTTCTTC. This gives the protein CASSLGGNYEQFF.

This rearrangement joins TRBV19 to TRBJ2-1; unclear D gene. Trimming left V 1 base short and J 2 bases short, with 12 bases between. The CDR3 loop spans 16 amino acids. Per the germline V gene, CDR1 is LNHDA and CDR2 is SQIVND (reference sequence). This CDR3 reads CASSIVVSRTYNEQFF. The CDR3 DNA is TGTGCCAGTAGTATAGTAGTTAGCCGGACCTACAATGAGCAGTTCTTC.

The CDR3 sequence is CASSEGGIIRPQHF. CDR3 bases: TGTGCCAGCAGTGAAGGGGGCATTATAAGGCCCCAGCATTTT. The chain employs TRBV6-1 and TRBJ1-5; a weak D match, TRBD1 (5 bases). CDR3 length equals 14 residues. CDR1 is MNHNS, CDR2 SASEGT, per germline. V shed 1 base and J shed 9 bases, with 13 bases lying between them.

The V and J genes are TRBV5-1 and TRBJ2-3, with D possibly matching TRBD2 (5 bases). CDR1 is SGHRS and CDR2 is YFSETQ in the germline V gene. Trimming removed 3 bases from V and 1 base from J, with 12 bases in between. CDR3 length: 15 amino acids. CDR3 sequence (DNA): TGCGCCAGCAGCTCAACTAGGCCTCGCACAGATACGCAGTATTTT. As protein: CASSSTRPRTDTQYF.

A single count supports this clone. The chain links TRBV5-1 to TRBJ2-7, with 7 bases fitting TRBD1. This CDR3 region has 16 residues. Germline CDR1 reads SGHRS; CDR2 reads YFSETQ. The V gene end was trimmed by 3 bases and the J gene end by 2 bases; junction bases not matched to a gene: 11. The CDR3 spells CASSWPEDRHPYEQYF. CDR3 sequence (DNA): TGCGCCAGCAGCTGGCCGGAGGACAGGCATCCCTACGAGCAGTACTTC.

Note on this clone: This same CDR3 is encoded by further DNA sequences in the sample. V usage is TRBV20-1 and J usage is TRBJ1-1; D is unresolved. The germline CDR1 and CDR2 sequences are DFQATT and SNEGSKA (reference sequence). The CDR3 length is 11 residues. As DNA, the CDR3 is TGCAGCGCTTTTCAGGTGGATGAAGCTTTCTTT. It codes for CSAFQVDEAFF.